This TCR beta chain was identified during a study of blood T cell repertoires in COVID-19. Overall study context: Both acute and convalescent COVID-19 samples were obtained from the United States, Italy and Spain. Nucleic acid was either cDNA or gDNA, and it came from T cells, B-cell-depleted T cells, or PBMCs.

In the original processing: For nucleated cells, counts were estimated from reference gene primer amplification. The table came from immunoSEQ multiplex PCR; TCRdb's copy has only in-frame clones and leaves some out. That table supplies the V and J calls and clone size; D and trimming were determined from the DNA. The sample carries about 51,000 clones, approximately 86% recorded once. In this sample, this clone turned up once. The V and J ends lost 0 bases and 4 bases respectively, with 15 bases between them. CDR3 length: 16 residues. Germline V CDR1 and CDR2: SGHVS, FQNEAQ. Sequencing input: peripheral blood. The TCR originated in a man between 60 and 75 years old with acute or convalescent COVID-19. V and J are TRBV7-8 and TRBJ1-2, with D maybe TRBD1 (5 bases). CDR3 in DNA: TGTGCCAGCAGCTTAGCTGGACCGAAAACAGGCTATGGCTACACCTTC. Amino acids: CASSLAGPKTGYGYTF.